These 20 T cell receptor beta chains share one sample of origin, sequenced in a study of cytotoxic CD8 clonotypes in ibrutinib-treated CLL. The protocol was immunoSEQ multiplex PCR, while the TCRdb copy is restricted to in-frame clones and leaves out a portion. The repertoire consists of 130,000 or so clones, with about 80% occurring once and the leading ten covering roughly a quarter. Material: PBMCs, obtained after 12 months of ibrutinib treatment. These receptors were collected from a human donor with chronic lymphocytic leukemia.

The chain combines TRBV7-2 with TRBJ2-1; 14 nucleotides align to TRBD2. The CDR3 has 19 residues. Germline values: CDR1 SGHTA, CDR2 FQGNSA. Trimming cost V 5 bases and J 7 bases; bases outside gene matches: 16. The CDR3: CASSTQTSGRAWKTNEQFF. The DNA of the CDR3 is TGTGCCAGCAGCACACAGACTAGCGGGAGGGCCTGGAAGACGAATGAGCAGTTCTTC. The whole variable domain, remainder taken from reference TRBV7-2 and TRBJ2-1, is GAGVSQSPSNKVTEKGKDVELRCDPISGHTALYWYRQSLGQGLEFLIYFQGNSAPDKSGLPSDRFSAERTGGSVSTLTIQRTQQEDSAVYLCASSTQTSGRAWKTNEQFFGPGTRLTVL.

The rearrangement uses TRBV5-1 and TRBJ2-6, with TRBD2 identical over 14 bases. Germline-derived CDR1 and CDR2 are SGHRS and YFSETQ. The CDR3 has 18 residues. V lost 3 bases to trimming and J lost 4 bases; unmatched junction nucleotides: 6. The CDR3: CASSSGLAGAAGANVLTF. In DNA form, the CDR3 reads TGCGCCAGCAGCTCGGGACTAGCGGGAGCGGCAGGGGCCAACGTCCTGACTTTC.

This rearrangement joins TRBV7-3 to TRBJ2-7; 9 bases line up with TRBD2. The V gene end was trimmed by 5 bases and the J gene end by 0 bases; junction bases not matched to a gene: 5. Germline values: CDR1 SGHTA, CDR2 FQGTGA. This CDR3 is built from 15 residues. CDR3 protein: CASSILAGSSYEQYF. The CDR3 DNA reads TGTGCCAGCAGCATACTAGCGGGCAGCTCCTACGAGCAGTACTTC.

This clone was found many times. The chain recombines TRBV6-5 with TRBJ2-1; 9 nucleotides align to TRBD1. V was clipped by 0 bases and J by 5 bases; unmatched bases: 5. The germline CDR1 and CDR2 sequences are MNHEY and SVGAGI. The CDR3 totals 16 residues. CDR3 nucleotide sequence: TGTGCCAGCAGTTACTCACGGGACAGGGATAACAATGAGCAGTTCTTC. It yields the protein CASSYSRDRDNNEQFF.

The chain uses TRBV10-3 and TRBJ2-1; D uncertain. The CDR3 loop spans 13 amino acids. Germline V lookup: CDR1 ENHRY, CDR2 SYGVKD. V was pared by 0 bases and J by 8 bases, with 8 bases between. The CDR3 spells CAISESGRHEQFF. CDR3 DNA sequence: TGTGCCATCAGTGAGTCCGGTAGGCATGAGCAGTTCTTC.

The chain recombines TRBV28 with TRBJ1-2; D not certain. CDR1 MDHEN and CDR2 SYDVKM come from the germline V gene. V was shortened by 3 bases and J by 9 bases, with 26 bases between the two germline ends. This CDR3 region has 17 residues. The CDR3: CASSFARLAGRAKSYTF. In DNA, the CDR3 is TGTGCCAGCAGTTTTGCTCGGTTGGCGGGGAGGGCTAAGAGCTACACCTTC.

The V call is TRBV15, the J call TRBJ1-5; 7 bases align to TRBD1. Per germline, CDR1 LNHNV and CDR2 YYDKDF (reference sequence). This CDR3 is 15 amino acids long. V shed 0 bases, J shed 6 bases, and the junction held 5 bases outside the gene matches. CDR3 DNA sequence: TGTGCCACCAGCAGAGAGGAAGGGGGCGGTCAGCCCCAGCATTTT. Its translation: CATSREEGGGQPQHF.

The chain couples TRBV15 to TRBJ1-2; D is perhaps TRBD1 (6 bases). Deletions cut 0 bases from V and 7 bases from J, with 15 bases between. The CDR3 is made up of 15 amino acids. Germline values: CDR1 LNHNV, CDR2 YYDKDF (reference sequence). The CDR3 spells CATSRDGGAGSGYTF. Written as DNA, the CDR3 is TGTGCCACCAGCAGAGACGGGGGCGCGGGGTCTGGCTACACCTTC.

This clone was seen only a few times. The chain links TRBV19 to TRBJ1-4, with D possibly being TRBD1 (6 bases). The V and J ends lost 6 bases and 8 bases respectively, with 19 bases between them. CDR3 length: 15 amino acids. CDR1 and CDR2 from the germline V gene are LNHDA and SQIVND (reference sequence). The CDR3 reads CASRYQGLLGEKLFF. For the CDR3, the DNA is TGTGCCAGTAGATACCAGGGGCTCTTAGGGGAAAAACTGTTTTTT.

CDR3 in amino acids: CASSSQGQGGKQYF. In DNA form, the CDR3 reads TGTGCCAGCAGCTCCCAAGGACAGGGTGGGAAGCAGTACTTC. The chain uses TRBV7-9 and TRBJ2-7; 8 bases agree with TRBD1. J was trimmed by 8 bases and V by 4 bases; bases with no gene match: 10. The CDR3 is 14 residues long. Germline CDR1 SEHNR, CDR2 FQNEAQ (reference sequence).

The chain couples TRBV5-1 to TRBJ2-3; 8 bases match TRBD2. This CDR3 has 14 amino acids. Germline V lookup: CDR1 SGHRS, CDR2 YFSETQ. Trimming cost V 0 bases and J 6 bases; bases outside gene matches: 3. As DNA, the CDR3 is TGCGCCAGCAGCTTGGAGCGGGAGTGGGATACGCAGTATTTT. Its translation: CASSLEREWDTQYF. Filled out from reference TRBV5-1 and TRBJ2-3, the complete variable domain reads KAGVTQTPRYLIKTRGQQVTLSCSPISGHRSVSWYQQTPGQGLQFLFEYFSETQRNKGNFPGRFSGRQFSNSRSEMNVSTLELGDSALYLCASSLEREWDTQYFGPGTRLTVL.

The V and J genes are TRBV27 and TRBJ2-7; 9 nucleotides agree with TRBD1. CDR1 is MNHEY and CDR2 is SMNVEV in the germline V gene (reference sequence). V was clipped by 5 bases and J by 0 bases; unmatched bases: 5. The CDR3 runs 15 residues. CDR3 loop: CASSPGTGPSYEQYF. CDR3 DNA sequence: TGTGCCAGCAGTCCAGGGACAGGGCCCTCCTACGAGCAGTACTTC.

This chain links TRBV25-1 with TRBJ2-1; D call uncertain. The CDR3 consists of 17 residues. CDR1 MGHDK and CDR2 SYGVNS come from the germline V gene. V gave up 8 bases and J gave up 4 bases, with 24 bases separating them. The DNA for the CDR3 is TGTGCCAGCCCCCCAAGCGTACCTCCTCCGTCTTACAATGAGCAGTTCTTC. It yields the protein CASPPSVPPPSYNEQFF.

This sequence joins TRBV4-3 and TRBJ2-2; D is possibly TRBD2 (5 bases). V was trimmed by 2 bases and J by 5 bases, leaving 12 bases between them. Germline loops: CDR1 LGHNA, CDR2 YSLEER. The CDR3 runs 15 residues. The CDR3: CASSQYGILTGELFF. The DNA for the CDR3 is TGCGCCAGCAGCCAATACGGGATTTTGACCGGGGAGCTGTTTTTT.

The chain couples TRBV7-9 to TRBJ1-2; D is possibly TRBD1 (6 bases). V lost 4 bases and J lost 3, with 18 bases in between. Per the germline V gene, CDR1 is SEHNR and CDR2 is FQNEAQ (reference sequence). This CDR3 region has 16 residues. Here the CDR3 reads CASSSAAGAVDYGYTF. As DNA, the CDR3 is TGTGCCAGCAGCTCCGCGGCAGGGGCGGTCGACTATGGCTACACCTTC.

This clone was recorded a few times. The gene calls are TRBV7-2 and TRBJ1-5; D is uncertain. V dropped 2 bases and J dropped 3 bases, with 8 bases sitting between them. CDR3 size: 14 residues. CDR1 and CDR2 (germline): SGHTA, FQGNSA. CDR3 nucleotides: TGTGCCAGCAGCTTATTCAGTGACAATCAGCCCCAGCATTTT. It translates to CASSLFSDNQPQHF.

The genes are TRBV19 and TRBJ2-7, with 11 bases fitting TRBD1. The CDR3 extends over 16 amino acids. The germline V gene encodes CDR1 LNHDA and CDR2 SQIVND (reference sequence). V shed 5 bases and J 2 bases; nucleotides not matched to a gene: 8. The CDR3 DNA sequence: TGTGCCAGTAGTCGACGGACAGGGGGCGAACCCTACGAGCAGTACTTC. Amino acids: CASSRRTGGEPYEQYF.

CDR3 protein: CAWRETGNYEQYF. DNA of the CDR3: TGTGCCTGGAGAGAAACAGGGAACTACGAGCAGTACTTC. The chain uses TRBV30 and TRBJ2-7, with D possibly being TRBD1 (6 bases). Germline lookup yields CDR1 GTSNPN and CDR2 SVGIG (reference sequence). The CDR3 runs to 13 residues. The V end lost 3 bases, the J end lost 3 bases, and 12 bases lay between the germline ends.

This sequence joins TRBV7-9 and TRBJ1-5; D gene uncertain. Per the germline V gene, CDR1 is SEHNR and CDR2 is FQNEAQ (reference sequence). Trimming shortened V by 5 bases and J by 7 bases, and 18 bases separated the two germline ends. This CDR3 is 15 amino acids long. The CDR3: CASSPEGPLGQPQHF. The CDR3 DNA follows: TGTGCCAGCAGCCCAGAAGGACCTCTCGGGCAGCCCCAGCATTTT.

This chain uses TRBV15 with TRBJ2-1; TRBD2 aligns across 10 bases. The CDR3 runs 15 residues. From germline, CDR1 is LNHNV and CDR2 YYDKDF (reference sequence). Unmatched junction bases numbered 7, after V lost 5 bases and J lost 6 bases. The CDR3 reads CATSSRLAGINEQFF. The CDR3 region has the DNA TGTGCCACCAGCTCCCGACTAGCGGGTATCAATGAGCAGTTCTTC.